The 27 T cell receptor beta chains given below trace back to one sample, sequenced in a study of T-cell reconstitution after alpha-beta-depleted transplantation in children. Preparation of the TCRbeta library involved a method that used unique molecular identifiers. Using its own MiXCR run on the PCR reads, TCRdb lists one record per CDR3 protein. Of just under 350,000 distinct CDR3 sequences listed, under 20% are singletons. Source: PBMCs, mostly from graft donor cells, taken 360 days after TCRalphabeta/CD19-depleted stem cell transplant. These receptors all stem from a male patient aged 2 to 9 who had a stem cell transplant for acute lymphoblastic leukemia, so the T cells may come from the graft donor.

The J gene is TRBJ1-1, the V gene TRBV12-3 or TRBV12-4; the D is unclear. CDR3 size: 14 residues. V was pared by 4 bases and J by 4 bases, with 13 bases between. The CDR3 reads CASSYAGRVTEAFF. The CDR3 DNA follows: TGTGCCAGCAGTTACGCCGGTCGGGTCACTGAAGCTTTCTTT.

This rearrangement joins TRBV20-1 to TRBJ2-1, with D possibly being TRBD1 (6 bases). There are 14 residues in the CDR3. V lost 0 bases and J lost 6, with 12 bases in between. Germline loops: CDR1 DFQATT, CDR2 SNEGSKA (reference sequence). As DNA, the CDR3 is TGCAGTGCTAGAGATGGCCAGGGGTTCAATGAGCAGTTCTTC. Translating gives CSARDGQGFNEQFF.

This clonotype occurred a few times. The rearrangement uses TRBV27 and TRBJ2-7; D is perhaps TRBD2 (5 bases). V lost 0 bases and J 7 bases, leaving 13 bases between the germline ends. The V gene's germline CDR1 is MNHEY and CDR2 SMNVEV (reference sequence). The CDR3 sequence is 14 residues long. The CDR3 coding sequence is TGTGCCAGCAGTTTATCATCGGGCTGGAGGGAGCAGTACTTC. It encodes CASSLSSGWREQYF.

This clonotype was picked up many times. The chain links TRBV3-1 to TRBJ2-4, with 8 bases aligning to TRBD2. This CDR3 has 14 residues. Germline values: CDR1 LGHDT, CDR2 YNNKEL (reference sequence). Trimming removed 5 bases from V and 8 bases from J; junction bases left unmatched: 8. CDR3 amino acids: CASSMSGSGDIQYF. The CDR3 DNA sequence: TGTGCCAGCAGCATGAGCGGGAGTGGGGACATTCAGTACTTC.

Turning to this clonotype: Without the conserved terminal phenylalanine or tryptophan, this CDR3 likely stems from a read error. The rearrangement joins TRBV5-5 to TRBJ2-3; D is possibly TRBD1 (5 bases). This CDR3 is 15 amino acids long. The germline V gene has CDR1 SGHKS and CDR2 YYEKEE (reference sequence). The V and J ends lost 0 bases and 3 bases respectively, with 11 bases between them. The CDR3 sequence: CASSLGWGGTDTQYI. As DNA, the CDR3 is TGTGCCAGCAGCTTGGGTTGGGGCGGAACAGATACGCAGTATATT.

The rearrangement joins TRBV6-2 or TRBV6-3 to TRBJ2-1; D not certain. This CDR3 has 15 amino acids. Trimming took off 8 bases at V and 1 base at J, with 15 bases between the two ends. Germline V gene lookup returns CDR1 MNHEY and CDR2 SVGEGT. This chain's CDR3 is CASDMRRRSYNEQFF. The CDR3 region has the DNA TGTGCCAGCGATATGAGAAGGAGATCCTACAATGAGCAGTTCTTC.

The gene calls are TRBV7-3 and TRBJ2-2; D unresolved. Trimming shortened V by 2 bases and J by 6 bases, and 7 bases separated the two germline ends. Germline CDR1 SGHTA, CDR2 FQGTGA. The CDR3 totals 13 residues. CDR3 nucleotides: TGTGCCAGCAGCTTAGGAAAGGCCGGGGAGCTGTTTTTT. It specifies CASSLGKAGELFF.

This clonotype was observed at least ten times. The chain uses TRBV20-1 and TRBJ2-5; D might be TRBD1 (5 bases). V gave up 3 bases and J gave up 1 base, with 15 bases separating them. The germline CDR1 and CDR2 sequences are DFQATT and SNEGSKA (reference sequence). This CDR3 is built from 15 residues. This chain's CDR3 is CSASWAGWVQETQYF. For the CDR3, the DNA is TGCAGTGCTAGTTGGGCAGGGTGGGTCCAAGAGACCCAGTACTTC.

This chain uses TRBV20-1 with TRBJ2-1; the D gene is possibly TRBD2 (5 bases). Germline values: CDR1 DFQATT, CDR2 SNEGSKA (reference sequence). V was shortened by 4 bases and J by 9 bases, with 7 bases between the two germline ends. The CDR3 is made up of 10 amino acids. The CDR3 loop reads CSAMGVEQFF. The CDR3 DNA sequence: TGCAGTGCTATGGGAGTTGAGCAGTTCTTC.

In this sample, this clonotype turned up a few times. The V and J genes are TRBV4-3 and TRBJ2-7; D call uncertain. V lost 1 base, J lost 0 bases, and 10 bases lay in between. The CDR3 totals 15 residues. CDR1 and CDR2 from the germline V gene are LGHNA and YSLEER. The CDR3 loop is CASSQAPGSSYEQYF. DNA for the CDR3: TGCGCCAGCAGCCAAGCCCCAGGTAGCTCCTACGAGCAGTACTTC.

This clonotype turned up a few times. This rearrangement joins TRBV12-3 or TRBV12-4 to TRBJ2-7, with no clear D. CDR3 size: 14 residues. Trimming took 5 bases from V and 7 from J, leaving 18 bases between them. For the CDR3, the DNA is TGTGCCAGCAGTCCAAACGAACTGGGCAGAGAGCAGTACTTC. Protein product: CASSPNELGREQYF.

This clonotype has just a few counts. The V and J genes are TRBV12-3 or TRBV12-4 and TRBJ2-5; perhaps TRBD1 as D (6 bases). The CDR3 sequence is 14 residues long. V was cut by 6 bases and J by 5 bases, with 16 bases left in between. The CDR3 protein is CASSKKQGMETQYF. DNA of the CDR3: TGTGCCAGCAGCAAAAAACAGGGAATGGAGACCCAGTACTTC.

This clonotype has a handful of counts. The chain combines TRBV5-1 with TRBJ2-7, with 7 bases lining up with TRBD1. V lost 4 bases and J lost 2; bases outside the gene matches: 9. CDR3 size: 15 residues. Germline-derived CDR1 and CDR2 are SGHRS and YFSETQ. The CDR3 coding sequence is TGCGCCAGCAGCCCCGGGACAGCCCCTCCCTACGAGCAGTACTTC. This encodes CASSPGTAPPYEQYF.

The chain couples TRBV28 to TRBJ2-7; D uncertain. In germline, CDR1 is MDHEN, CDR2 SYDVKM. The CDR3 totals 14 residues. V was cut by 6 bases and J by 7 bases, with 19 bases left in between. CDR3 nucleotides: TGTGCCAGCAGCCACTATCACAGCCCAAATGAGCAGTACTTC. Protein: CASSHYHSPNEQYF.

The chain recombines TRBV27 with TRBJ2-7; no clear D. The germline V gene encodes CDR1 MNHEY and CDR2 SMNVEV (reference sequence). Trimming removed 6 bases at V and 2 bases at J, with 23 bases between. This CDR3 comprises 17 residues. CDR3 DNA: TGTGCCAGCAGCCCCTACGGGCCGCTTGCCGCCACCTACGAGCAGTACTTC. It codes for CASSPYGPLAATYEQYF.

The chain recombines TRBV5-5 with TRBJ2-7; TRBD1 agrees at 9 bases. CDR1 and CDR2 (germline): SGHKS, YYEKEE (reference sequence). This CDR3 region has 17 residues. Trimming took 4 bases from V and 2 from J; bases not matched to a gene: 13. CDR3 loop: CASSHSYRDRDTYEQYF. The CDR3 DNA sequence: TGTGCCAGCAGCCATTCGTACCGGGACAGGGACACCTACGAGCAGTACTTC.

This clonotype occurred a few times. The gene calls are TRBV5-1 and TRBJ2-5; perhaps TRBD1 as D (6 bases). This CDR3 has 14 amino acids. V was shortened by 1 base and J by 4 bases, with 11 bases between the two germline ends. Germline V CDR1 and CDR2: SGHRS, YFSETQ. The CDR3 DNA reads TGCGCCAGCAGCTTGCCAGGGGCGCGAGAGACCCAGTACTTC. Translating it yields CASSLPGARETQYF.

This clonotype was counted only a few times. The rearrangement joins TRBV20-1 to TRBJ2-7; 7 nucleotides align to TRBD1. This CDR3 is built from 15 residues. The V gene end was trimmed by 2 bases and the J gene end by 3 bases; junction bases not matched to a gene: 10. The V gene's germline CDR1 is DFQATT and CDR2 SNEGSKA (reference sequence). As DNA, the CDR3 is TGCAGTGCTAGACAACAGGGGCAGGTGGACTACGAGCAGTACTTC. It translates to CSARQQGQVDYEQYF.

This clonotype has a count of ten or more. V usage is TRBV5-1 and J usage is TRBJ2-5, with D unclear. The germline gives CDR1 SGHRS, CDR2 YFSETQ. The V gene lost 0 bases and the J gene lost 4 bases, with 7 bases spanning the gap. This CDR3 is built from 13 residues. The chain's CDR3 is CASSLDRLETQYF. DNA for the CDR3: TGCGCCAGCAGCTTGGATAGGCTAGAGACCCAGTACTTC.

V gene TRBV10-3 combines with J gene TRBJ2-7; a possible D gene is TRBD2 (7 bases). The CDR3 loop spans 16 amino acids. CDR1 ENHRY and CDR2 SYGVKD come from the germline V gene. The V end was cut by 4 bases, the J end by 6 bases, with 22 bases between. CDR3 loop: CAISAPTGGHGGEQYF. CDR3 coding DNA: TGTGCCATCAGTGCCCCGACGGGGGGACATGGGGGCGAGCAGTACTTC.

This clonotype was recorded a few times. This sequence joins TRBV7-2 and TRBJ2-7; D perhaps matches TRBD1 (5 bases). The V and J ends lost 4 bases and 2 bases respectively, with 15 bases between them. The length of the CDR3 is 15 residues. CDR1 SGHTA and CDR2 FQGNSA come from the germline V gene. CDR3 loop: CASSSQTVGPYEQYF. CDR3 nucleotides: TGTGCCAGCAGCTCCCAGACAGTGGGCCCCTACGAGCAGTACTTC.

The V call is TRBV12-5, the J call TRBJ2-1; 7 positions match TRBD1. The junction had 12 bases not matched to a gene; V was cut back by 5 bases and J by 5 bases. In germline, CDR1 is LGHNT, CDR2 FRNRAP. The CDR3 extends over 16 amino acids. In nucleotides, the CDR3 is TGTGCTAGTGGTATAGGTCACAGGGGCCCGCACAATGAGCAGTTCTTC. This sequence encodes CASGIGHRGPHNEQFF.

The chain carries TRBV27 and TRBJ1-6; D uncertain. There are 13 residues in the CDR3. V shed 6 bases and J shed 6 bases, with 9 bases lying between them. The germline CDR1 and CDR2 sequences are MNHEY and SMNVEV (reference sequence). CDR3 coding DNA: TGTGCCAGCAGCTTAGTCGCTAATTCACCCCTCCACTTT. Protein product: CASSLVANSPLHF.

This chain uses TRBV6-5 with TRBJ2-7; 7 bases are shared with TRBD2. J lost 5 bases, V lost 0 bases, and 7 bases had no gene match. This CDR3 has 15 residues. Germline V gene sequence: CDR1 MNHEY, CDR2 SVGAGI. CDR3 in amino acids: CASSYSGGSTHEQYF. The CDR3 coding sequence is TGTGCCAGCAGTTACTCTGGCGGGAGTACTCACGAGCAGTACTTC.

This clonotype was recorded at least ten times. V gene TRBV5-5 combines with J gene TRBJ2-1; TRBD2 aligns across 7 bases. Losses at the gene ends were 0 bases for V and 3 bases for J; bases not matched to a gene: 6. This CDR3 comprises 16 residues. Germline CDR1 reads SGHKS; CDR2 reads YYEKEE (reference sequence). The CDR3 DNA is TGTGCCAGCAGCTTGGTACTAGCGATGGGCTACAATGAGCAGTTCTTC. Translation gives CASSLVLAMGYNEQFF. Combining the CDR3 with reference TRBV5-5 and TRBJ2-1 gives the whole variable domain DAGVTQSPTHLIKTRGQQVTLRCSPISGHKSVSWYQQVLGQGPQFIFQYYEKEERGRGNFPDRFSARQFPNYSSELNVNALLLGDSALYLCASSLVLAMGYNEQFFGPGTRLTVL.

The chain employs TRBV11-2 and TRBJ1-2, with D unresolved. CDR1 and CDR2 (germline): SGHAT, FQNNGV. The CDR3 covers 12 residues. V gave up 4 bases and J gave up 13 bases, with 16 bases separating them. For the CDR3, the DNA is TGTGCCAGCAGCTCCCCCCTACACGGAATCACCTTC. Translation gives CASSSPLHGITF.

In its sample, this clonotype was seen a few times. V usage is TRBV7-2 and J usage is TRBJ2-5; 13 bases agree with TRBD2. After removal of 1 base from V and 5 bases from J, the junction contained 7 bases not matched to a gene. The CDR3 contains 17 residues. In germline, CDR1 is SGHTA, CDR2 FQGNSA. CDR3 DNA sequence: TGTGCCAGCAGCTTAGGACTAGCGGGAGGACCGTGGGAGACCCAGTACTTC. Protein: CASSLGLAGGPWETQYF. The full variable domain, rest sourced from reference TRBV7-2 and TRBJ2-5, is GAGVSQSPSNKVTEKGKDVELRCDPISGHTALYWYRQSLGQGLEFLIYFQGNSAPDKSGLPSDRFSAERTGGSVSTLTIQRTQQEDSAVYLCASSLGLAGGPWETQYFGPGTRLLVL.